The clone carrying this TCR beta chain occurred many times. Its cognate antigen is unknown. The V gene's germline CDR1 is MNHEY and CDR2 SVGAGI. The V gene lost 6 bases and the J gene lost 5 bases, with 7 bases spanning the gap. The CDR3 has 11 amino acids. Alongside a J-beta primer mix, a sample-barcoded 5' primer served in a second PCR lasting roughly 7 to 11 cycles. Through a template-switch adaptor with 12 random nucleotides, each cDNA molecule received a tag. MiXCR, applied by TCRdb to the 5' RACE reads, yields one record per CDR3 protein. The data show 600,000 or so distinct CDR3 sequences, roughly 31% seen once. The record originates from a study of blood T cells in healthy people across ages. Overall study findings and caveats: TCR beta diversity tracked closely with naive T cell percentage.

Every participating donor contributed approximately 10 milliliters of peripheral blood through a draw. The chain carries TRBV6-5 and TRBJ1-2, with no clear D. The sequence was obtained from an elderly woman in good health. Specimen: blood. The CDR3 sequence: CASRDGYGYTF. The CDR3 nucleotides read TGTGCCAGCAGGGATGGGTATGGCTACACCTTC.